The table lists the clone carrying this T cell receptor (beta chain) with a count of one. Original handling: Estimation of nucleated cell counts relied on the amplification of reference gene primers. The assay was immunoSEQ multiplex PCR, and TCRdb's table has in-frame clones only and misses some. V, J and clone size were drawn from that table, and D and trimming were deduced from the DNA. The sample includes under 300,000 clones, more than 60% seen only once; the top ten take about 4%. The data were obtained in a study of blood T cell repertoires in COVID-19. As for the study in general: Donors in the United States, Italy and Spain gave samples during acute or convalescent COVID-19. PBMCs, B-cell-depleted T cells, or T cells were the source of the cDNA or gDNA that made up the material.

The sequenced material came from peripheral blood. This TCR was recovered from a middle-aged woman with active or convalescent COVID-19.

Written as DNA, the CDR3 is TGTGCCAGTAGTCCGACAACCATTAGCAATCAGCCCCAGCATTTT. Translation: CASSPTTISNQPQHF. V gene TRBV19 combines with J gene TRBJ1-5; D unresolved. V was pared by 5 bases and J by 0 bases, with 11 bases between. There are 15 residues in the CDR3. Germline V CDR1 and CDR2: LNHDA, SQIVND (reference sequence).